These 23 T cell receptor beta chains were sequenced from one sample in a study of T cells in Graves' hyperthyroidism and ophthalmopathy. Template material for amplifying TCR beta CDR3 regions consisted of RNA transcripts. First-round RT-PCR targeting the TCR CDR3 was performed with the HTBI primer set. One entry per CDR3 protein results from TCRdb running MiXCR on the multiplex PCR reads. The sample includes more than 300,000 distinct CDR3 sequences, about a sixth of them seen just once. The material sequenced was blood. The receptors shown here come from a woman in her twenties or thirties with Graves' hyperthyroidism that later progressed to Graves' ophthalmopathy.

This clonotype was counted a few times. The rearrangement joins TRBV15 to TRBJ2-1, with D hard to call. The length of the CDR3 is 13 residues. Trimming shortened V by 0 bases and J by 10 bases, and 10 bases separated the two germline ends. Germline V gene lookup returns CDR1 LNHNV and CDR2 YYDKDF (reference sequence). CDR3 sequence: CATSRDVGEEQFF. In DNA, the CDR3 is TGTGCCACCAGCAGAGATGTGGGCGAGGAGCAGTTCTTC.

The CDR3 region has the DNA TGTGCCAGCAGCTTACATCGGCTCGGGGGGCGGCGATTGGATGAGCAGTTCTTC. It codes for CASSLHRLGGRRLDEQFF. The chain has TRBV7-9 and TRBJ2-1, with D maybe TRBD2 (7 bases). Between the trimmed V and J ends, which lost 2 bases and 8 bases, there was a span of 25 bases. CDR1 and CDR2 from the germline V gene are SEHNR and FQNEAQ (reference sequence). The CDR3 length is 18 residues. Complete variable domain (other parts from reference TRBV7-9 and TRBJ2-1): DTGVSQNPRHKITKRGQNVTFRCDPISEHNRLYWYRQTLGQGPEFLTYFQNEAQLEKSRLLSDRFSAERPKGSFSTLEIQRTEQGDSAMYLCASSLHRLGGRRLDEQFFGPGTRLTVL.

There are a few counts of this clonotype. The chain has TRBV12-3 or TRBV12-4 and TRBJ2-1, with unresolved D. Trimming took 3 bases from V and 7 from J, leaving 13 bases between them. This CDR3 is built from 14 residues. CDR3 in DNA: TGTGCCAGCAGTTTCAGCACACAGATGAATGAGCAGTTCTTC. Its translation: CASSFSTQMNEQFF.

In DNA, the CDR3 is TGCAGCGTCATGGCCAGGGGCTACACCTTC. It is translated as CSVMARGYTF. The rearrangement links TRBV29-1 to TRBJ1-2; D ambiguous. The CDR3 is 10 amino acids. The V end lost 6 bases, the J end lost 8 bases, and 10 bases lay between the germline ends. CDR1 SQVTM and CDR2 ANQGSEA come from the germline V gene.

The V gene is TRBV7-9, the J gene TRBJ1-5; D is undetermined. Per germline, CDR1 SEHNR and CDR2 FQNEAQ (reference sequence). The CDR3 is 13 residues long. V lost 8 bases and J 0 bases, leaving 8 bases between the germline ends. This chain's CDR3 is CASADYSNQPQHF. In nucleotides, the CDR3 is TGTGCCAGCGCAGACTATAGCAATCAGCCCCAGCATTTT.

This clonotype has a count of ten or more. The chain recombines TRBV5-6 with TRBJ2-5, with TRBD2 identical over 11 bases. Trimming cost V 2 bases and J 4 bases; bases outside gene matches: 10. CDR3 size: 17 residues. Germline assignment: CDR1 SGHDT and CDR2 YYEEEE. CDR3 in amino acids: CASSFSSGGPQRETQYF. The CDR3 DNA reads TGTGCCAGCAGCTTCTCTAGCGGGGGGCCCCAAAGAGAGACCCAGTACTTC.

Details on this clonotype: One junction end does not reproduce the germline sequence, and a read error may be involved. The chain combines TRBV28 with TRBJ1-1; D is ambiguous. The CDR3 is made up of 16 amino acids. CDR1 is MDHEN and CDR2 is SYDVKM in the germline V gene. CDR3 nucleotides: TGTGCCAGCAGTTTTGACCTGCCATTATCGAACACTGCAGCTTTCTTT. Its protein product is CASSFDLPLSNTAAFF.

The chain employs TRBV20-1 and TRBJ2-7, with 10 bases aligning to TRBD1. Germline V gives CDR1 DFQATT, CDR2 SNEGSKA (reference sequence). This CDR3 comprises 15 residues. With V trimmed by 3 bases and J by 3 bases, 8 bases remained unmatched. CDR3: CSASRGTGVYYEQYF. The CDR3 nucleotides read TGCAGTGCTAGCAGGGGGACAGGGGTTTACTACGAGCAGTACTTC.

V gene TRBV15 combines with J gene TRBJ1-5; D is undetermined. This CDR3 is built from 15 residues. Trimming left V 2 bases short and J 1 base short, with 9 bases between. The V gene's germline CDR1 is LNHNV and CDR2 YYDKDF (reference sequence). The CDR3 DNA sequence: TGTGCCACCAGCAGACCTCAGGTGAGCAATCAGCCCCAGCATTTT. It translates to CATSRPQVSNQPQHF.

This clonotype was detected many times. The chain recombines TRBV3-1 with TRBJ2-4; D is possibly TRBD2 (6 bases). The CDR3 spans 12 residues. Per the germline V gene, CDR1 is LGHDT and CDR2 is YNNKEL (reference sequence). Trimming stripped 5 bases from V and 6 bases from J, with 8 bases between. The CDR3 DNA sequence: TGTGCCAGCAGCTTAGCGGCAAACATTCAGTACTTC. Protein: CASSLAANIQYF. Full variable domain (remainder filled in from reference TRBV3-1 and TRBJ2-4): DTAVSQTPKYLVTQMGNDKSIKCEQNLGHDTMYWYKQDSKKFLKIMFSYNNKELIINETVPNRFSPKSPDKAHLNLHINSLELGDSAVYFCASSLAANIQYFGAGTRLSVL.

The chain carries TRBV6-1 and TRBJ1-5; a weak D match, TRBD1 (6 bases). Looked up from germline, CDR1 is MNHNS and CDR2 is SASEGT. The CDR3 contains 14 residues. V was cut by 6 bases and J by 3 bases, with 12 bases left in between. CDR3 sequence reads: CASSTRGLNQPQHF. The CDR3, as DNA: TGTGCCAGCAGCACCCGGGGGCTCAATCAGCCCCAGCATTTT.

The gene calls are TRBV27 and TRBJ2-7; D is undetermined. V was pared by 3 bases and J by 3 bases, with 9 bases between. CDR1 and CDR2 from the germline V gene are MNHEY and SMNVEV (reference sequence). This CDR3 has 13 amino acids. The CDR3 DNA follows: TGTGCCAGCAGTTTCCAAAACAGCTACGAGCAGTACTTC. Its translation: CASSFQNSYEQYF.

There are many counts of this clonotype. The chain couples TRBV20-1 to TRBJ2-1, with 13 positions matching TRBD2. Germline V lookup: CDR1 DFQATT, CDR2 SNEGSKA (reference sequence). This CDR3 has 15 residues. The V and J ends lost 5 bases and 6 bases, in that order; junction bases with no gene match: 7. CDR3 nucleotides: TGCAGTGCTTACGCCGGGACTAGCGGGACCAATGAGCAGTTCTTC. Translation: CSAYAGTSGTNEQFF.

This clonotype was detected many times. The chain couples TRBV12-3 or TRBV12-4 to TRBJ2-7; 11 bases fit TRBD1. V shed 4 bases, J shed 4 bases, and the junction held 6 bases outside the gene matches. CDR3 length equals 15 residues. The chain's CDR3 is CASSSRTGGMYEQYF. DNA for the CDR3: TGTGCCAGCAGTTCCCGGACAGGGGGCATGTACGAGCAGTACTTC.

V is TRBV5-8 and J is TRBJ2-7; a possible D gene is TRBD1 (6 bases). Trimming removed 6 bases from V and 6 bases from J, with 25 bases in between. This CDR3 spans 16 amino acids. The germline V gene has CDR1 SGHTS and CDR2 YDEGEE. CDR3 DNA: TGTGCCAGCACTCTACGGTGGGGGCAGGGCGGAGGCGAGCAGTACTTC. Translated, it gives CASTLRWGQGGGEQYF.

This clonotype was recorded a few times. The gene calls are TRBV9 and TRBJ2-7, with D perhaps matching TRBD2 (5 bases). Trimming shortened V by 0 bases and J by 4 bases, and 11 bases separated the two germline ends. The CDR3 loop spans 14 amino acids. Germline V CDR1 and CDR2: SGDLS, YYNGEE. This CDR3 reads CASSVGPGLYEQYF. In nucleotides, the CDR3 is TGTGCCAGCAGCGTAGGTCCGGGATTGTACGAGCAGTACTTC.

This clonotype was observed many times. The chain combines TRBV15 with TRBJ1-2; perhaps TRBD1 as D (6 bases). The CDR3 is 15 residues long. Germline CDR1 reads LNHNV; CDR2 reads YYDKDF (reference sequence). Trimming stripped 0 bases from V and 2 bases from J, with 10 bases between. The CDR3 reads CATSREARGNYGYTF. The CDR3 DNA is TGTGCCACCAGCAGAGAGGCCAGGGGCAACTATGGCTACACCTTC.

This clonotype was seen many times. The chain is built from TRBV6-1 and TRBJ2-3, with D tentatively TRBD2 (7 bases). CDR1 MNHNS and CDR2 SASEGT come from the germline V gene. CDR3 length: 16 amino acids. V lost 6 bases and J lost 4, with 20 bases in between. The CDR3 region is CASRIQDGGLPDTQYF. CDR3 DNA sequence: TGTGCCAGCAGGATCCAGGACGGGGGGCTCCCAGATACGCAGTATTTT.

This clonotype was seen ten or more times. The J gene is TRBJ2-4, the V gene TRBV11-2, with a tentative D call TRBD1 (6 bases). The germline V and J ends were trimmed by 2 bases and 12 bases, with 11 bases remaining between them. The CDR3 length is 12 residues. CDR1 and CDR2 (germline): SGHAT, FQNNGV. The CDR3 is CASSLSGDRQYF. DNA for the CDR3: TGTGCCAGCAGCTTATCAGGGGACCGTCAGTACTTC.

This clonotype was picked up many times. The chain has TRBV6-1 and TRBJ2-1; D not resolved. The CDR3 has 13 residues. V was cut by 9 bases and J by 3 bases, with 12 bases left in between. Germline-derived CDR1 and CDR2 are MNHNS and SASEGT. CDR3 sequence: CASNPIDYNEQFF. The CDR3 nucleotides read TGTGCCAGTAATCCCATTGACTACAATGAGCAGTTCTTC.

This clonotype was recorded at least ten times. DNA of the CDR3: TGTGCCAGCAGCGTAGGGGGCGGGGGCTCGCACAATGAGCAGTTCTTC. Translating gives CASSVGGGGSHNEQFF. The chain is built from TRBV9 and TRBJ2-1; tentative D call: TRBD2 (7 bases). The V and J ends lost 0 bases and 5 bases respectively, with 15 bases between them. CDR3 length equals 16 residues. CDR1 and CDR2 from the germline V gene are SGDLS and YYNGEE.

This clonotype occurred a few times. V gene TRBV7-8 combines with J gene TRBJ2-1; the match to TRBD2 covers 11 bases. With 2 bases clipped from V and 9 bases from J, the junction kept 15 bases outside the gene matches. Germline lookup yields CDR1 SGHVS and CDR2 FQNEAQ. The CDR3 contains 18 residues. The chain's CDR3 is CASSLPRRLAGKSAEQFF. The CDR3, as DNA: TGTGCCAGCAGCTTACCCAGAAGACTAGCGGGGAAATCCGCTGAGCAGTTCTTC.

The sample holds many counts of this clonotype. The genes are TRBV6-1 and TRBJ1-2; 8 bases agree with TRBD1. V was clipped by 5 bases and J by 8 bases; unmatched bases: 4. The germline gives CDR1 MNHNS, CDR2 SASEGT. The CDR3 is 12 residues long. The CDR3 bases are TGTGCCAGCAGTCAGGGGGCCGAAGGCTACACCTTC. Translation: CASSQGAEGYTF.